This T cell receptor beta chain is from a study of T-cell memory formation after mild COVID-19. Findings and caveats of the study: Later expanders leaned CD4+, whereas clones that contracted between day 15 and 85 were balanced CD4/CD8.

cDNA libraries for TCR alpha and TCR beta, carrying sample barcodes and UMIs, came from 5'RACE with constant-segment primers. TCRdb reprocessed the 5' RACE reads via MiXCR and lists one record per CDR3 protein. The sample has 110,000 or so distinct CDR3 sequences; about 24% are singletons. Germline CDR1 and CDR2: SGHAT and FQNNGV. Trimming cost V 5 bases and J 7 bases; bases outside gene matches: 4. This CDR3 is 14 amino acids long. Comments on this clonotype: Its matching antigen is unknown.

The sequencing input was PBMCs or a T cell subset sorted from them (not recorded which). The chain carries TRBV11-2 and TRBJ2-2; the match to TRBD1 covers 10 bases. This clonotype was obtained from a man aged 18 to 35 who had mild COVID-19 (a few samples of this study predate the infection). Cell type and time point are not known. The CDR3 loop is CASSPGQGYGELFF. The CDR3 DNA is TGTGCCAGCAGCCCGGGACAGGGGTACGGGGAGCTGTTTTTT.